Each of the 3 T cell receptor beta chains below was sequenced from the same sample in a study of T cells in Graves' hyperthyroidism and ophthalmopathy. TCR beta CDR3 regions were amplified from RNA. The primer set for the first-round RT-PCR of the TCR CDR3 was HTBI. Via MiXCR, TCRdb re-called the multiplex PCR reads, giving one row per CDR3 protein. The sample shows fewer than 550,000 distinct CDR3 sequences, around 14% of them seen only once. The sample comprised blood. These receptors were collected from a young woman with Graves' hyperthyroidism.

This clonotype was detected many times. The V and J genes are TRBV20-1 and TRBJ2-5, with 10 bases that match TRBD2. Germline V lookup: CDR1 DFQATT, CDR2 SNEGSKA (reference sequence). Germline trimming cut 5 bases from V and 4 bases from J; bases unmatched to any gene: 13. The CDR3 has 16 amino acids. CDR3 nucleotides: TGCAGTGCTGACCCTCTCAGCGGGGGGGCCGGAGAGACCCAGTACTTC. Translated, it gives CSADPLSGGAGETQYF.

This clonotype was counted only a few times. The V gene is TRBV12-5, the J gene TRBJ2-1; tentatively, D is TRBD2 (5 bases). Germline CDR1 is LGHNT and CDR2 is FRNRAP. V was clipped by 2 bases and J by 0 bases, with 17 bases between them. This CDR3 has 18 residues. CDR3 residues: CASGLSTGLGSSYNEQFF. The CDR3 DNA reads as TGTGCTAGTGGTTTGTCCACCGGACTGGGGAGCTCCTACAATGAGCAGTTCTTC.

This clonotype appeared many times. The V and J genes are TRBV9 and TRBJ1-4; D is perhaps TRBD1 (6 bases). The CDR3 is 15 residues long. The ends were cut back, 3 bases at V and 8 bases at J, with 17 bases in the middle. CDR1 is SGDLS, CDR2 YYNGEE, per germline. The CDR3 sequence is CASSAQGFEREKLFF. CDR3 nucleotide sequence: TGTGCCAGCAGCGCCCAGGGGTTCGAGAGAGAAAAACTGTTTTTT.